This T cell receptor beta chain was documented in a study of tumor-infiltrating lymphocytes in localized non-small cell lung cancer (dated by TCRdb to the early 2020s). Looking at the study overall: Several histologies were represented in the cohort, which also included both smokers and never-smokers as well as patients whose samples were collected after neoadjuvant chemotherapy. Each patient contributed resected tumor tissue and uninvolved lung tissue from the same patient, described as non-adjacent to the tumor. In total, the ICON cohort was made up of over a hundred surgical patients who had localized non-small cell lung cancer and whose tumors were resected. TCR sequencing was one of several integrated assays, alongside flow cytometry, multiplex immunofluorescence, RNA-seq, exome sequencing and proteomics, applied to the same patients. A total of roughly 50 patients were included in the paired tumor versus uninvolved lung comparison of immunoSEQ T-cell fraction. Broader findings and caveats from the paper: Consistent with immunofluorescence CD3 counts, TCRbeta sequencing supported greater T cell infiltration in tumors than in uninvolved lung tissue. No difference in TCR-derived T-cell fraction was observed between the flow cytometry-defined immunotypes IM1 (good prognosis) and IM2 (poor prognosis). Assay coverage varied across patients depending on available tissue quantity, so only a subset of the cohort had TCR sequencing. Different pieces of the same tissue were used for different assays, so technical variation could not be separated from intratumor heterogeneity.

This clone is termed large (0.1 to 1%). The clone's antigen remains unknown. Base qualities are not at hand, and no much larger clone is one base apart. Enrollment in ICON was initiated in April 2016, and the last patient was enrolled in 2018. In a subcohort of 76 patients, fresh tumor and matched uninvolved tissue were collected for in-depth immune analyses, with TCR sequencing among those analyses. DNA isolated from bulk tissue, without cell sorting, was used for TCR sequencing. TCR sequencing with the immunoSEQ assay provided the T-cell fraction in tumor and uninvolved lung tissue. As for the original processing: For survival analysis, patients were split into high (upper tertile) and low (lower two tertiles) T-cell fraction groups and compared by log-rank test. A signed-rank test was used to check for differences in T-cell fraction between paired tumor and uninvolved lung. TCRdb limited this immuneACCESS table to in-frame rearrangements with V and J called. A share of clones is missing; checked studies link under half to unresolved V genes, and the rest is unexplained. That table is the source of V, J and clone size, and D and trimming were worked out from the DNA. For this sample the table gives around 3,200 clones, of which around 50% were detected only once. The ten largest clones represent 10% to 15% of the sample.

The CDR3 spans 16 residues, from the cysteine through the phenylalanine. The sequence is cut down to CDR3 DNA, 48 bases in frame from base 1. V trim: 5 bases; J trim: 5 bases; unmatched bases: 11. CDR1 and CDR2, per the germline V gene, are SGHTA and FQGNSA. The sequencing sample was made of uninvolved lung tissue not adjacent to the tumor. The receptor was isolated from a human donor with non-small cell lung cancer. In this chain, TRBV7-2 is recombined with TRBJ2-1; TRBD2 fits 8 bases in the junction. The CDR3 here reads CASSLISGSINNEQFF. The sequenced DNA: TGTGCCAGCAGCCTAATCAGCGGGAGTATCAACAATGAGCAGTTCTTC.